The 27 T cell receptor beta chains presented below share a single source sample, sequenced in a study of breast tumors, draining lymph nodes, adjacent tissues. Axillary draining lymph nodes of breast cancer patients supplied the node samples. MiXCR, applied by TCRdb to the multiplex PCR reads, yields one record per CDR3 protein. This table has around 150,000 distinct CDR3 sequences, 20% to 25% appearing once. The sample consisted of axillary lymph node tissue. Every receptor here comes from a female donor with breast cancer. Some clones in this sample may be carry-over from other donors' samples.

Many counts were recorded for this clonotype. The gene calls are TRBV20-1 and TRBJ2-4; D is undetermined. Trimming took 3 bases from V and 7 from J, leaving 10 bases between them. Looked up from germline, CDR1 is DFQATT and CDR2 is SNEGSKA (reference sequence). The CDR3 has 12 residues. The CDR3, as DNA: TGCAGTGCTAGCAGCCTATCTAACATTCAGTACTTC. Translated: CSASSLSNIQYF.

Concerning this clonotype: This may stem from a read error, because a much larger clone lies one nucleotide away. J is TRBJ2-1 and V is TRBV20-1, with D possibly matching TRBD2 (6 bases). Germline CDR1 reads DFQATT; CDR2 reads SNEGSKA (reference sequence). This CDR3 contains 13 residues. Deletions cut 7 bases from V and 4 bases from J, with 14 bases between. CDR3 nucleotides: TGCAGTGTTACGACTAGTAAGTACAATGAGCAGTTCTTC. Translation: CSVTTSKYNEQFF.

This clonotype has at least ten counts. The J gene is TRBJ2-2, the V gene TRBV9, with D possibly TRBD1 on 6 matching bases. V lost 5 bases and J lost 6, with 14 bases in between. The CDR3 contains 14 residues. Per the germline V gene, CDR1 is SGDLS and CDR2 is YYNGEE. In DNA form, the CDR3 reads TGTGCCAGCAGAGCACAGGGAGTTCCCGGGGAGCTGTTTTTT. It is translated as CASRAQGVPGELFF.

This clonotype was found many times. The rearrangement links TRBV4-1 to TRBJ2-7; no clear D. The CDR3 loop spans 13 amino acids. The V end lost 4 bases, the J end lost 3 bases, and 10 bases lay between the germline ends. In germline, CDR1 is MGHRA, CDR2 YSYEKL. The CDR3 DNA sequence: TGCGCCAGCAGCCTGGAAGCAGGCTACGAGCAGTACTTC. Translation gives CASSLEAGYEQYF.

There are many counts of this clonotype. The chain joins TRBV5-1 to TRBJ2-5; TRBD2 aligns across 10 bases. The V gene end was trimmed by 0 bases and the J gene end by 5 bases; junction bases not matched to a gene: 4. The CDR3 totals 15 residues. Looked up from germline, CDR1 is SGHRS and CDR2 is YFSETQ. CDR3 nucleotides: TGCGCCAGCAGCTTGGGGCTAGCGGGAGCCGAGACCCAGTACTTC. Amino acid sequence: CASSLGLAGAETQYF.

This clonotype was observed many times. The chain combines TRBV18 with TRBJ2-7; 9 bases are a match to TRBD1. The CDR3 length is 13 residues. The ends lost 5 bases at V and 5 bases at J; junction bases unmatched: 4. From germline, CDR1 is KGHSH and CDR2 LQKENI. For the CDR3, the DNA is TGTGCCAGCTCAACCCGGGACAGGGACGAGCAGTACTTC. It specifies CASSTRDRDEQYF. Full variable domain (remainder filled in from reference TRBV18 and TRBJ2-7): NAGVMQNPRHLVRRRGQEARLRCSPMKGHSHVYWYRQLPEEGLKFMVYLQKENIIDESGMPKERFSAEFPKEGPSILRIQQVVRGDSAAYFCASSTRDRDEQYFGPGTRLTVT.

With respect to this clonotype: This may be a read error: a much more frequent sequence differs by one nucleotide. V gene TRBV11-3 combines with J gene TRBJ2-1; TRBD2 aligns across 10 bases. The CDR3 covers 15 residues. Germline-derived CDR1 and CDR2 are SGHNT and YENEEA. CDR3 protein: CASSLGSGRDNEQSF. The CDR3 nucleotides read TGTGCCAGCAGCTTAGGGAGCGGGAGGGACAATGAGCAGTCCTTC.

This clonotype was observed many times. The chain recombines TRBV11-3 with TRBJ2-3; a possible D gene is TRBD2 (6 bases). The CDR3 loop spans 15 amino acids. Germline V lookup: CDR1 SGHNT, CDR2 YENEEA. Trimming shortened V by 0 bases and J by 5 bases, and 12 bases separated the two germline ends. The CDR3 sequence is CASSLEGGGVDTQYF. In DNA form, the CDR3 reads TGTGCCAGCAGCTTAGAGGGGGGAGGAGTAGATACGCAGTATTTT. Filled out from reference TRBV11-3 and TRBJ2-3, the complete variable domain reads EAGVVQSPRYKIIEKKQPVAFWCNPISGHNTLYWYLQNLGQGPELLIRYENEEAVDDSQLPKDRFSAERLKGVDSTLKIQPAELGDSAVYLCASSLEGGGVDTQYFGPGTRLTVL.

This clonotype was picked up many times. This chain connects TRBV2 to TRBJ2-2; TRBD1 aligns across 10 bases. The CDR3 loop spans 14 amino acids. Losses at the gene ends were 6 bases for V and 3 bases for J; bases not matched to a gene: 1. The germline V gene encodes CDR1 SNHLY and CDR2 FYNNEI. The CDR3 bases are TGTGCCAGCAGGACAGGGGGCGACACCGGGGAGCTGTTTTTT. Protein sequence: CASRTGGDTGELFF.

This clonotype has a count of ten or more. This chain links TRBV7-6 with TRBJ2-7; TRBD1 might be the D (5 bases). Per germline, CDR1 SGHVS and CDR2 FNYEAQ. Deletions cut 6 bases from V and 3 bases from J, with 15 bases between. The CDR3 has 14 amino acids. CDR3 loop: CASSQGRSGYEQYF. In nucleotides, the CDR3 is TGTGCCAGCAGTCAGGGTCGGAGTGGCTACGAGCAGTACTTC. The variable domain in full, completed from reference TRBV7-6 and TRBJ2-7, reads GAGVSQSPRYKVTKRGQDVALRCDPISGHVSLYWYRQALGQGPEFLTYFNYEAQQDKSGLPNDRFSAERPEGSISTLTIQRTEQRDSAMYRCASSQGRSGYEQYFGPGTRLTVT.

This clonotype was detected many times. This chain connects TRBV27 to TRBJ2-7; TRBD1 is a possible D gene (6 bases). CDR1 and CDR2 from the germline V gene are MNHEY and SMNVEV (reference sequence). The V end lost 2 bases, the J end lost 2 bases, and 10 bases lay between the germline ends. The CDR3 has 14 amino acids. The DNA of the CDR3 is TGTGCCAGCAGTTTAGGACAGTGGGCCTACGAGCAGTACTTC. Its protein is CASSLGQWAYEQYF.

With respect to this clonotype: A much more abundant neighbour one base away suggests this may be a read error. J is TRBJ1-3 and V is TRBV5-1, with unresolved D. Germline CDR1 reads SGHRS; CDR2 reads YFSETQ. The length of the CDR3 is 13 residues. The CDR3 loop reads CACSLGSGNTIYF. In DNA, the CDR3 is TGCGCCTGCAGCTTAGGGTCCGGAAACACCATATATTTT.

In the case of this clonotype: A much larger clone lies a single base off, so this may be a read error. Lacking the conserved final phenylalanine or tryptophan, this CDR3 likely reflects a read error. V and J are TRBV5-8 and TRBJ2-1; no definite D call. This CDR3 comprises 12 residues. Germline V gene sequence: CDR1 SGHTS, CDR2 YDEGEE. CDR3 loop: CASRFRYDEQFL. CDR3 DNA: TGTGCCAGCAGATTTCGCTACGATGAGCAGTTCCTC.

Of note for this clonotype: A much larger clone differs from this one at a single base, so this may be a read error. This chain uses TRBV11-3 with TRBJ2-3; D is uncertain. The CDR3 consists of 16 residues. CDR1 is SGHNT and CDR2 is YENEEA in the germline V gene. In nucleotides, the CDR3 is TGTGCCAGCAGGGTACGTAGACAAGCGAACACAGATGCGCAGTATTTT. This codes for CASRVRRQANTDAQYF.

This clonotype has more than one count but fewer than ten. V usage is TRBV3-1 and J usage is TRBJ2-7, with TRBD1 matching 8 bases. CDR1 LGHDT and CDR2 YNNKEL come from the germline V gene (reference sequence). The length of the CDR3 is 12 residues. The junction had 1 base not matched to a gene; V was cut back by 8 bases and J by 1 base. The CDR3 DNA reads as TGTGCCAGCCGGGACAGGTCCTACGAGCAGTACTTC. It specifies CASRDRSYEQYF.

This clonotype occurred many times. The chain uses TRBV20-1 and TRBJ2-1; 7 nucleotides align to TRBD2. J lost 6 bases, V lost 0 bases, and 11 bases had no gene match. CDR1 DFQATT and CDR2 SNEGSKA come from the germline V gene (reference sequence). The CDR3 runs 16 residues. CDR3 nucleotide sequence: TGCAGTGCTAGAGATTCTCTAGCGGCCTTCTCCAATGAGCAGTTCTTC. It specifies CSARDSLAAFSNEQFF.

This clonotype was observed many times. The V gene is TRBV12-3 or TRBV12-4, the J gene TRBJ2-7; D is unclear. Trimming took off 2 bases at V and 3 bases at J, with 14 bases between the two ends. The CDR3 totals 15 residues. CDR3 protein: CASSLSWTGGYEQYF. In DNA form, the CDR3 reads TGTGCCAGCAGTTTAAGTTGGACGGGCGGCTACGAGCAGTACTTC.

This clonotype was observed many times. This chain uses TRBV10-3 with TRBJ2-1; 7 nucleotides agree with TRBD2. J was trimmed by 4 bases and V by 6 bases; bases with no gene match: 6. The CDR3 is made up of 14 amino acids. Germline V gene data show CDR1 as ENHRY and CDR2 as SYGVKD. The CDR3 here is CAIRAGAPYNEQFF. The CDR3 coding sequence is TGTGCCATCAGGGCGGGAGCCCCGTACAATGAGCAGTTCTTC.

This clonotype occurred many times. V is TRBV20-1 and J is TRBJ2-5; 8 bases line up with TRBD2. Germline loops: CDR1 DFQATT, CDR2 SNEGSKA (reference sequence). This CDR3 region has 15 residues. V shed 6 bases, J shed 2 bases, and the junction held 11 bases outside the gene matches. CDR3 sequence (DNA): TGCAGTGCCTCCGGAGGTAGCGGGATTCAAGAGACCCAGTACTTC. The encoded protein is CSASGGSGIQETQYF.

This clonotype was counted ten times or more. V usage is TRBV19 and J usage is TRBJ2-5, with D maybe TRBD2 (5 bases). From germline, CDR1 is LNHDA and CDR2 SQIVND (reference sequence). This CDR3 has 13 residues. The V and J ends lost 5 bases and 5 bases respectively, with 12 bases between them. The CDR3 loop reads CASSAGGRETQYF. The CDR3 DNA is TGTGCCAGTAGTGCGGGCGGCCGGGAGACCCAGTACTTC.

This clonotype was recorded at least ten times. This may come from a read error, since a much larger clone is one base off. No conserved phenylalanine or tryptophan ends this CDR3, so it is likely a read error. CDR3 sequence: CASSLVYEQYS. The CDR3 DNA reads TGTGCCAGCAGCTTGGTATACGAGCAGTACTCC. V gene TRBV5-8 combines with J gene TRBJ2-7; D is uncertain. This CDR3 is built from 11 residues. Germline CDR1 SGHTS, CDR2 YDEGEE. The germline V and J ends were trimmed by 0 bases and 4 bases, with 2 bases remaining between them.

A word on this clonotype: This may stem from a read error, because a much larger clone lies one nucleotide away. The chain combines TRBV28 with TRBJ2-7, with TRBD1 identical over 8 bases. Per the germline V gene, CDR1 is MDHEN and CDR2 is SYDVKM. The CDR3 totals 17 residues. CDR3 nucleotide sequence: TGTGCCAGCAATTTAGTGAGGGGACAGGTACATTCCTACGAGCAGTACTTC. This gives the protein CASNLVRGQVHSYEQYF.

Ten or more counts support this clonotype. The chain carries TRBV11-2 and TRBJ2-2, with 9 nucleotides matching TRBD1. V was clipped by 1 base and J by 5 bases; unmatched bases: 5. The CDR3 is 16 residues long. Per germline, CDR1 SGHAT and CDR2 FQNNGV. CDR3: CASSLVQGARTGELFF. The DNA of the CDR3 is TGTGCCAGCAGCTTAGTACAGGGGGCGAGGACCGGGGAGCTGTTTTTT.

This clonotype was found many times. The rearrangement joins TRBV14 to TRBJ2-1, with a weak D call TRBD1 (7 bases). CDR1 is SGHDN, CDR2 FVKESK, per germline. This CDR3 is built from 13 residues. V was trimmed by 3 bases and J by 12 bases, leaving 15 bases between them. DNA for the CDR3: TGTGCCAGCAGCCACGGGACTTCAGGGGGGCAGTTCTTC. It codes for CASSHGTSGGQFF.

This clonotype was seen at least ten times. The V call is TRBV2, the J call TRBJ2-1; 10 positions agree with TRBD2. The junction had 19 bases not matched to a gene; V was cut back by 8 bases and J by 6 bases. This CDR3 spans 18 amino acids. CDR1 is SNHLY, CDR2 FYNNEI, per germline. For the CDR3, the DNA is TGTGCCAGCCATCACCAGCGGGAGGGTTACCCCGGCTCCAATGAGCAGTTCTTC. Residues: CASHHQREGYPGSNEQFF.

This clonotype appeared a few times. V gene TRBV7-9 combines with J gene TRBJ2-4, with D maybe TRBD1 (5 bases). The CDR3 runs 14 residues. The V end lost 4 bases, the J end lost 3 bases, and 10 bases lay between the germline ends. CDR1 and CDR2 from the germline V gene are SEHNR and FQNEAQ (reference sequence). CDR3 sequence (DNA): TGTGCCAGCAGCTCCTTAAGGGGCAAAAACATTCAGTACTTC. Translating it yields CASSSLRGKNIQYF.

This clonotype is termed medium-sized. The chain has TRBV28 and TRBJ2-2; D might be TRBD2 (5 bases). V lost 4 bases to trimming and J lost 0 bases, with 9 bases between them. The CDR3 loop spans 15 amino acids. Germline V CDR1 and CDR2: MDHEN, SYDVKM. This chain's CDR3 is CASSSLDPNTGELFF. Here the CDR3 DNA reads TGTGCCAGCAGTTCACTAGATCCGAACACCGGGGAGCTGTTTTTT. The complete variable domain, with remaining parts taken from reference TRBV28 and TRBJ2-2, reads DVKVTQSSRYLVKRTGEKVFLECVQDMDHENMFWYRQDPGLGLRLIYFSYDVKMKEKGDIPEGYSVSREKKERFSLILESASTNQTSMYLCASSSLDPNTGELFFGEGSRLTVL.